The present T cell receptor beta chain was sequenced within a study of spatial heterogeneity in lung cancer. About the research overall: Alpha-chain sequences were consistently detected less often than beta-chain sequences.

Time point specified: sample taken at primary tumor resection. No cells were sorted before sequencing. The whole RNA sequenced was extracted from tumor, nontumor lung or frozen PBMC. Germline V gene lookup returns CDR1 LGHDT and CDR2 YNNKEL (reference sequence). This CDR3 comprises 12 residues. V dropped 2 bases and J dropped 5 bases, with 7 bases sitting between them. TCRdb processed the 5' RACE reads anew with MiXCR; each CDR3 protein has one entry. The sample lists approximately 52,000 distinct CDR3 sequences, about 5.8% seen once, with roughly 10% in the top ten. This clonotype was obtained from a male donor with early-stage non-small cell lung cancer. This chain uses TRBV3-1 with TRBJ2-7, with D uncertain. Specimen: PBMCs, collected at surgery. For the CDR3, the DNA is TGTGCCAGCAGCCAACTCGCGGACGAGCAGTACTTC. It yields the protein CASSQLADEQYF.